The 9 T cell receptor beta chains reported below all come from one sample, sequenced in a study of blood T cell repertoires in COVID-19. The repertoire was sequenced with immunoSEQ multiplex PCR; TCRdb's copy has only in-frame clones and lacks some. The sample consists of around 65,000 clones, roughly 79% of them appearing once. Sequencing was performed on peripheral blood. The receptor source for this set is a human donor in a cohort sampled during active COVID-19.

The rearrangement links TRBV5-4 to TRBJ2-3; TRBD2 is a possible D gene (7 bases). V was trimmed by 4 bases and J by 6 bases, leaving 18 bases between them. This CDR3 has 15 residues. Germline assignment: CDR1 SGHNT and CDR2 YYREEE (reference sequence). The CDR3 DNA reads as TGTGCCAGCAGCGCCCCCTGGGGGCGGGGGGATACGCAGTATTTT. Encoded protein: CASSAPWGRGDTQYF.

The chain recombines TRBV6-5 with TRBJ1-6; perhaps TRBD1 as D (5 bases). The CDR3 runs to 15 residues. V lost 2 bases and J 7 bases, leaving 12 bases between the germline ends. From germline, CDR1 is MNHEY and CDR2 SVGAGI. CDR3 residues: CASSYGAGNNSPLHF. The CDR3 DNA reads as TGTGCCAGCAGTTACGGGGCAGGGAACAATTCACCCCTCCACTTT.

This clone was recorded only once. The gene calls are TRBV19 and TRBJ1-1; unclear D gene. In germline, CDR1 is LNHDA, CDR2 SQIVND (reference sequence). With 5 bases removed from V and 3 bases from J, the gap between germline ends came to 13 bases. The CDR3 totals 14 residues. The CDR3 bases are TGTGCCAGTAGTCCGGGGTTGGTGTACACTGAAGCTTTCTTT. Its translation is CASSPGLVYTEAFF.

The chain carries TRBV19 and TRBJ1-1; D is perhaps TRBD1 (5 bases). The V and J ends lost 5 bases and 5 bases respectively, with 15 bases between them. This CDR3 spans 14 amino acids. The V gene's germline CDR1 is LNHDA and CDR2 SQIVND (reference sequence). The CDR3 protein is CASSAIFRETEAFF. The DNA for the CDR3 is TGTGCCAGTAGTGCGATTTTCAGGGAAACTGAAGCTTTCTTT.

The V and J genes are TRBV10-1 and TRBJ2-7, with D possibly being TRBD1 (7 bases). The V gene lost 3 bases and the J gene lost 2 bases, with 17 bases spanning the gap. Germline assignment: CDR1 WNHNN and CDR2 SYGVQD (reference sequence). CDR3 size: 16 residues. The CDR3 is CASSDRRGQIPYEQYF. The CDR3 bases are TGCGCCAGCAGTGATAGGAGGGGACAGATACCCTACGAGCAGTACTTC.

The CDR3 DNA follows: TGTGCTAGTGGTTTTGGGACAGGGGGACGCGAGACCCAGTACTTC. Its protein product is CASGFGTGGRETQYF. The chain joins TRBV12-5 to TRBJ2-5, with 11 nucleotides matching TRBD1. Germline CDR1 reads LGHNT; CDR2 reads FRNRAP. CDR3 length equals 15 residues. V trimming: 3 bases; J trimming: 5 bases; junction bases outside the gene matches: 5.

V usage is TRBV5-5 and J usage is TRBJ1-5; no clear D gene. V was shortened by 4 bases and J by 0 bases, with 14 bases between the two germline ends. This CDR3 has 16 residues. The germline V gene encodes CDR1 SGHKS and CDR2 YYEKEE (reference sequence). CDR3 sequence: CASSPRSGISNQPQHF. The CDR3 region has the DNA TGTGCCAGCAGCCCTCGAAGCGGGATTAGCAATCAGCCCCAGCATTTT. The full variable domain, its missing parts supplied by reference TRBV5-5 and TRBJ1-5, is DAGVTQSPTHLIKTRGQQVTLRCSPISGHKSVSWYQQVLGQGPQFIFQYYEKEERGRGNFPDRFSARQFPNYSSELNVNALLLGDSALYLCASSPRSGISNQPQHFGDGTRLSIL.

The rearrangement uses TRBV9 and TRBJ2-5, with 7 bases matching TRBD1. The CDR3 is 16 amino acids. Germline CDR1 and CDR2: SGDLS and YYNGEE. V shed 3 bases, J shed 4 bases, and the junction held 12 bases outside the gene matches. CDR3 bases: TGTGCCAGCAGCGCCCTAAGTACAGGGGTTGGAGAGACCCAGTACTTC. Protein: CASSALSTGVGETQYF.

V usage is TRBV2 and J usage is TRBJ1-6; D remains ambiguous. This CDR3 contains 11 residues. The V end lost 7 bases, the J end lost 10 bases, and 8 bases lay between the germline ends. Germline-derived CDR1 and CDR2 are SNHLY and FYNNEI. The CDR3 DNA is TGTGCCAGCACCCAGTTATCACCCCTCCACTTT. It codes for CASTQLSPLHF.